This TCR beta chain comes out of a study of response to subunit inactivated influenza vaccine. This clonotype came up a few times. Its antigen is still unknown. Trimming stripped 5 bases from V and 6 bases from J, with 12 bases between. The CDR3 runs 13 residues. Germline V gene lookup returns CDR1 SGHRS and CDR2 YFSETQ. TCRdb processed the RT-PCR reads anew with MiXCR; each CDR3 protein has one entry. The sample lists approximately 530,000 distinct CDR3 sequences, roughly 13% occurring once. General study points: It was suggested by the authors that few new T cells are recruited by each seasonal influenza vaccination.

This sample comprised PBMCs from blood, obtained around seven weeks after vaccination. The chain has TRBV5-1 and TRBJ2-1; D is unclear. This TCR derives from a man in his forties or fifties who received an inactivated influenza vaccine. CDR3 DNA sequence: TGCGCCAGCAGTGTGATGGTGCCCAATGAGCAGTTCTTC. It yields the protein CASSVMVPNEQFF. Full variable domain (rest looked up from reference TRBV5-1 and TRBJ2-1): KAGVTQTPRYLIKTRGQQVTLSCSPISGHRSVSWYQQTPGQGLQFLFEYFSETQRNKGNFPGRFSGRQFSNSRSEMNVSTLELGDSALYLCASSVMVPNEQFFGPGTRLTVL.